This entry describes one T cell receptor beta chain. Germline CDR1 MNHEY, CDR2 SVGAGI. The CDR3 totals 12 residues. Trimming cost V 2 bases and J 7 bases, with 5 bases left between them. Generated by immunoSEQ multiplex PCR, the TCRdb table keeps only in-frame clones and is missing some. The sample includes over 90,000 clones, about 89% seen only once; the top ten take 19%. The data belong to a study of control samples from healthy donors and cancer patients. The source of this sequence is a man aged 55 to 70 with lung cancer. The sample was PBMCs. This chain links TRBV6-5 with TRBJ2-2; a weak D match, TRBD1 (5 bases). The CDR3 is CASSYRGGELFF. As DNA, the CDR3 is TGTGCCAGCAGTTACAGGGGCGGGGAGCTGTTTTTT.